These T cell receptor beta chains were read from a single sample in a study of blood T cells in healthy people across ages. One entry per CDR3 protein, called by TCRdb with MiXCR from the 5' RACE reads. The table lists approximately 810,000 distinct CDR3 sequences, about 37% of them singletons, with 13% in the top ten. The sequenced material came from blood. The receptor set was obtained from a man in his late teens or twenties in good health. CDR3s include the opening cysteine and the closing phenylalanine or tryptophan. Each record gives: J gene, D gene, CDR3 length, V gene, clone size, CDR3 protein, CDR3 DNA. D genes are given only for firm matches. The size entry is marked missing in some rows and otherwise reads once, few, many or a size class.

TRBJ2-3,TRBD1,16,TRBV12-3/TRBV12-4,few,CASSFRTGGEGDTQYF,TGTGCCAGCAGTTTTAGGACAGGGGGCGAAGGAGATACGCAGTATTTT
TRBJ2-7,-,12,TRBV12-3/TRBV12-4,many,CASSQGGYEQYF,TGTGCCAGCAGCCAAGGGGGCTACGAGCAGTACTTC
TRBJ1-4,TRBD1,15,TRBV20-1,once,CSAGDWAGGNEKLFF,TGCAGTGCTGGAGATTGGGCAGGGGGTAATGAAAAACTGTTTTTT
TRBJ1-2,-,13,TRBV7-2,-,CASSLARGMGYTF,TGTGCCAGCAGCTTAGCGAGGGGGATGGGCTACACCTTC
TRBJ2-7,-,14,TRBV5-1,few,CASSLSLAEHEQYF,TGCGCCAGCAGCTTGAGTCTAGCTGAGCATGAGCAGTACTTC
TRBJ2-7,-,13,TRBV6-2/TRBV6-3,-,CASSFGPLGEQYF,TGTGCCAGCAGTTTCGGTCCCTTGGGCGAGCAGTACTTC
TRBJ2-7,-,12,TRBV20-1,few,CSARAELKEQYF,TGCAGTGCTAGAGCGGAACTGAAGGAGCAGTACTTC
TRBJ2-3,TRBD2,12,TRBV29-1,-,CSQSGSADTQYF,TGCAGCCAAAGCGGGAGCGCAGATACGCAGTATTTT
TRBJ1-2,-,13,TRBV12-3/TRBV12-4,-,CASSFAGAGGYTF,TGTGCCAGCAGTTTCGCAGGGGCAGGGGGCTACACCTTC
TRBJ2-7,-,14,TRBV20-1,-,CSAHIRDNYREQYF,TGCAGTGCTCACATCCGGGACAACTACCGCGAGCAGTACTTC
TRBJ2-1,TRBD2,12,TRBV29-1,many,CSVESGGAGQFF,TGCAGCGTTGAATCCGGGGGGGCCGGGCAGTTCTTC
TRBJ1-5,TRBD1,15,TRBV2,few,CASNGQGVGNQPQHF,TGTGCCAGCAATGGACAGGGAGTGGGCAATCAGCCCCAGCATTTT
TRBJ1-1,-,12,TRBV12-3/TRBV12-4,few,CASSLEVTEAFF,TGTGCCAGCAGTTTAGAGGTGACTGAAGCTTTCTTT
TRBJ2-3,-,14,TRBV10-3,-,CAISEGGRADTQYF,TGTGCCATCAGTGAGGGGGGCCGGGCAGATACGCAGTATTTT
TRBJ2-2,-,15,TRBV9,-,CASSVGARDTGELFF,TGTGCCAGCAGCGTAGGTGCCCGAGACACCGGGGAGCTGTTTTTT
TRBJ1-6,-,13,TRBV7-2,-,CASSLSSQYPLHF,TGTGCCAGCAGCTTATCCAGTCAGTATCCCCTCCACTTT
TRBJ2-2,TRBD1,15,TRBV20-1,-,CSAKTDRGNTGELFF,TGCAGTGCCAAAACCGACAGGGGGAACACCGGGGAGCTGTTTTTT
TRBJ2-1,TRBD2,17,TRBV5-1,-,CASSLRRAGGSYNEQFF,TGCGCCAGCAGCTTGCGTCGAGCGGGGGGATCCTACAATGAGCAGTTCTTC
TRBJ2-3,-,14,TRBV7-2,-,CVSIRTRPSDTQYF,TGTGTCAGCATACGGACACGACCGTCGGATACGCAGTATTTT
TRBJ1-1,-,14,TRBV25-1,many,CASKKSGTNTEAFF,TGTGCCAGCAAGAAATCCGGGACTAATACTGAAGCTTTCTTT
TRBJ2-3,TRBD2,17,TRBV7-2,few,CASSLAPTSGGTDTQYF,TGTGCCAGCAGCTTAGCCCCGACTAGCGGGGGGACAGATACGCAGTATTTT
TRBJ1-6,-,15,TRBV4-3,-,CASSQDGGVNSPLHF,TGCGCCAGCAGCCAAGATGGGGGCGTAAATTCACCCCTCCACTTT
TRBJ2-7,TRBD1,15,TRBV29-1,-,CSVEKGTGFSYEQYF,TGCAGCGTTGAAAAAGGGACAGGGTTCTCCTACGAGCAGTACTTC
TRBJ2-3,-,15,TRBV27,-,CASSLGRGLEDTQYF,TGTGCCAGCAGTTTGGGAAGGGGCTTGGAAGATACGCAGTATTTT
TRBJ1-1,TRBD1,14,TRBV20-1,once,CSARGMTGRTEAFF,TGCAGTGCTAGAGGAATGACAGGGCGGACTGAAGCTTTCTTT
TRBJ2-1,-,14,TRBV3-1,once,CASSSDIFYNEQFF,TGTGCCAGCAGCTCGGACATTTTCTACAATGAGCAGTTCTTC
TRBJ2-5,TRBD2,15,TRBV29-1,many,CSVDLLARDQETQYF,TGCAGCGTTGACCTACTAGCGAGAGACCAAGAGACCCAGTACTTC
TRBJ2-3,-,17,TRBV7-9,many,CASSFARGPRGTDTQYF,TGTGCCAGCAGCTTTGCCCGGGGGCCCCGGGGCACAGATACGCAGTATTTT
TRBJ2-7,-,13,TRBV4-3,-,CASSQEGIGQQYF,TGCGCCAGCAGCCAAGAAGGAATTGGGCAGCAGTACTTC
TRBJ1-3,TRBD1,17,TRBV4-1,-,CASSQELARGLGNTIYF,TGCGCCAGCAGCCAAGAGTTAGCCAGGGGGCTTGGAAACACCATATATTTT
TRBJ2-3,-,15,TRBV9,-,CASSVDRRSTGTQYF,TGTGCCAGCAGCGTCGACAGGCGATCCACAGGTACGCAGTATTTT
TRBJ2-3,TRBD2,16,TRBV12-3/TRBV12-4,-,CASSLSGLAGTDTQYF,TGTGCCAGCAGTCTGTCGGGACTAGCGGGGACAGATACGCAGTATTTT
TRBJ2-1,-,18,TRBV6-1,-,CASSEEQGRLILGNEQFF,TGTGCCAGCAGTGAGGAACAGGGGAGGCTGATCTTGGGGAATGAGCAGTTCTTC
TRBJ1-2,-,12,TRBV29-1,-,CSVVGGDYGYTF,TGCAGCGTTGTAGGGGGAGACTATGGCTACACCTTC
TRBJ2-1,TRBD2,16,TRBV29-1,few,CSARGGPASSYNEQFF,TGCAGCGCCCGGGGGGGGCCGGCGAGCTCCTACAATGAGCAGTTCTTC
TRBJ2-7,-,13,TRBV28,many,CASSSLFPYEQYF,TGTGCCAGCAGCTCTTTATTCCCCTACGAGCAGTACTTC
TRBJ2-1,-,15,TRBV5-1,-,CTSSLTGSSYNEQFF,TGCACCAGCAGCCTTACAGGGAGCTCCTACAATGAGCAGTTCTTC
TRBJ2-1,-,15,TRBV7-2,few,CASSLFGGATNEQFF,TGTGCCAGCAGCTTATTTGGCGGCGCTACCAATGAGCAGTTCTTC
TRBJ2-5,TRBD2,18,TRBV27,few,CASRPFGGLAGLPETQYF,TGTGCCAGCAGACCCTTCGGGGGGCTAGCGGGGCTCCCAGAGACCCAGTACTTC
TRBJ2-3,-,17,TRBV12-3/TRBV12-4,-,CASSYYSGVGTTDTQYF,TGTGCCAGCAGTTATTACAGCGGGGTGGGGACAACAGATACGCAGTATTTT
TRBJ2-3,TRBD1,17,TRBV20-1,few,CSARDGRGRRYTDTQYF,TGCAGTGCTAGAGATGGTAGGGGGCGGCGATACACAGATACGCAGTATTTT
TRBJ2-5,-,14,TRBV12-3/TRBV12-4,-,CASSPTDSAETQYF,TGTGCCAGCAGTCCCACCGACTCGGCGGAGACCCAGTACTTC
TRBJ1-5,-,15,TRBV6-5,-,CASRHGTSLGQPQHF,TGTGCCAGCAGACACGGAACTTCGTTGGGTCAGCCCCAGCATTTT
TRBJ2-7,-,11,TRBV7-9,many,CASSRGPEQYF,TGTGCCAGCAGCCGGGGCCCTGAGCAGTACTTC
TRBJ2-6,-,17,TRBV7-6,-,CTSSLLALGSGANVLTF,TGTACCAGCAGCTTGCTTGCGCTTGGGTCCGGGGCCAACGTCCTGACTTTC